The next 3 T cell receptor beta chains were all read from a single sample in a study of T-cell reconstitution after alpha-beta-depleted transplantation in children. A TCRbeta library incorporating unique molecular identifiers was prepared. MiXCR was run by TCRdb on the PCR reads, yielding one entry per CDR3 protein. The sample holds about 500,000 distinct CDR3 sequences, 32% seen once. The input for sequencing was PBMCs from the stem cell graft donor, taken from the stem cell graft. The receptor source for this set is a human donor who donated a stem cell graft to a child with aplastic anemia.

This clonotype was picked up a small number of times. CDR3 protein: CASSFGQLALFF. Written as DNA, the CDR3 is TGTGCCAGCAGCTTTGGACAACTGGCACTGTTTTTT. This chain uses TRBV7-9 with TRBJ1-4; a weak D match, TRBD1 (5 bases). The V gene's germline CDR1 is SEHNR and CDR2 FQNEAQ (reference sequence). The ends were cut back, 3 bases at V and 13 bases at J, with 12 bases in the middle. The CDR3 totals 12 residues.

The rearrangement joins TRBV20-1 to TRBJ1-5, with D hard to call. The CDR3 has 15 amino acids. Trimming took 3 bases from V and 2 from J, leaving 14 bases between them. Germline CDR1 is DFQATT and CDR2 is SNEGSKA (reference sequence). The CDR3 region is CSASTTWTGNQPQHF. CDR3 coding DNA: TGCAGTGCTAGTACCACGTGGACGGGCAATCAGCCCCAGCATTTT.

The chain carries TRBV28 and TRBJ1-4; 7 bases agree with TRBD1. Germline V gene sequence: CDR1 MDHEN, CDR2 SYDVKM. V gave up 5 bases and J gave up 2 bases; unmatched junction bases: 5. The CDR3 is 15 amino acids. CDR3 sequence reads: CASSTKQGTNEKLFF. In DNA form, the CDR3 reads TGTGCCAGCAGTACCAAACAGGGGACTAATGAAAAACTGTTTTTT.